The clone carrying this T cell receptor beta chain was detected once. The data stem from a study of shared clonotypes between healthy human individuals. Assay: immunoSEQ multiplex PCR; the TCRdb copy retains only in-frame clones and omits some. The sample consists of around 1.5 million clones, approximately 98% of them appearing once. V shed 1 base and J shed 12 bases, with 16 bases lying between them. The CDR3 covers 13 residues. The germline V gene encodes CDR1 MGHRA and CDR2 YSYEKL. This TCR was recovered from a man between 25 and 39 years old in good health. The V gene is TRBV4-1, the J gene TRBJ2-7, with D perhaps matching TRBD1 (7 bases). The sample was naive CD4+ T cells sorted from blood. Subset in this sample: CD45RA+ positively selected. CDR3 protein: CASSQATGPGRYF. For the CDR3, the DNA is TGCGCCAGCAGCCAAGCGACAGGGCCCGGGAGGTACTTC.